The clone carrying this T cell receptor (beta chain) has a count of ten or more. This entry is derived from a study of neurological immune-mediated disorders. Time point of the sample: longitudinal time-point 2. There are 13 residues in the CDR3. Trimming left V 3 bases short and J 2 bases short, with 7 bases between. In germline, CDR1 is SGHTA, CDR2 FQGNSA. MiXCR was run by TCRdb on the 5' RACE reads, yielding one entry per CDR3 protein. The sample has over 55,000 distinct CDR3 sequences, around a tenth seen once. The sequenced sample consisted of PBMCs. The sequence was collected from a man younger than 45 in good health. The V and J genes are TRBV7-2 and TRBJ2-5; the D is unclear. The CDR3 protein is CASSFYEQETQYF. CDR3 DNA: TGTGCCAGCAGCTTTTACGAACAAGAGACCCAGTACTTC.